This T cell receptor beta chain was observed in a study of blood T cell repertoires in COVID-19. Study as a whole: Donors in the United States, Italy and Spain gave samples during acute or convalescent COVID-19. T cells, B-cell-depleted T cells, or PBMCs supplied cDNA or gDNA.

CDR1 is MGHDK and CDR2 is SYGVNS in the germline V gene. This CDR3 comprises 13 residues. V was shortened by 8 bases and J by 4 bases, with 14 bases between the two germline ends. The authors' processing: How many nucleated cells were present was estimated from reference gene primer amplification. Data came from immunoSEQ multiplex PCR; TCRdb stores just in-frame clones and leaves some out. V, J and clone size are those of that table, while D and trimming were read from the DNA. The sample has 250,000 or so clones, 80% to 90% seen once. J is TRBJ1-2 and V is TRBV25-1; the D gene is possibly TRBD1 (5 bases). This sequence was found in a young man with active or convalescent COVID-19. Sequenced material: peripheral blood. CDR3 residues: CASRPDTTYGYTF. The CDR3 DNA reads as TGTGCCAGCCGACCGGACACCACCTATGGCTACACCTTC.